These 26 T cell receptor beta chains were all obtained from the same sample, sequenced in a study of blood T cell repertoires in COVID-19. This table comes from immunoSEQ multiplex PCR, and its TCRdb copy is limited to in-frame clones, with some not included. This sample carries some 400,000 clones, more than 80% of them seen once, and the ten largest clones take 0.9% to 1.2%. The source material was PBMCs or T cells enriched from blood (not recorded which). The receptors were sampled from a young man who had recovered from COVID-19.

This clone turned up a few times. The chain has TRBV5-1 and TRBJ2-5; 8 bases are shared with TRBD2. J was trimmed by 3 bases and V by 0 bases; bases with no gene match: 7. The V gene's germline CDR1 is SGHRS and CDR2 YFSETQ. The CDR3 has 16 amino acids. The DNA of the CDR3 is TGCGCCAGCAGCTTGGTTAGCGGGATGTCAGAAGAGACCCAGTACTTC. It is translated as CASSLVSGMSEETQYF.

About this clone: A read error may account for a junction end that differs from germline. This rearrangement joins TRBV7-7 to TRBJ2-1, with TRBD2 matching over 9 bases. Per germline, CDR1 SSHAT and CDR2 FNYEAQ (reference sequence). This CDR3 region has 15 residues. CDR3 residues: CASSLAAGGPTEQFF. As DNA, the CDR3 is TGTGCTAGCAGCCTCGCGGCGGGAGGGCCAACTGAGCAGTTCTTC.

The chain uses TRBV27 and TRBJ2-7, with a weak D call TRBD2 (5 bases). Between the trimmed V and J ends, which lost 4 bases and 4 bases, there was a span of 14 bases. CDR3 length equals 14 residues. Germline V gene sequence: CDR1 MNHEY, CDR2 SMNVEV (reference sequence). The CDR3 region is CASSYRGHEYEQYF. CDR3 in DNA: TGTGCCAGCAGTTATCGGGGTCATGAATACGAGCAGTACTTC.

The sample holds one count of this clone. The chain has TRBV6-5 and TRBJ1-1, with 8 bases that match TRBD1. Germline trimming cut 8 bases from V and 7 bases from J; bases unmatched to any gene: 9. Looked up from germline, CDR1 is MNHEY and CDR2 is SVGAGI. This CDR3 region has 13 residues. CDR3 residues: CASHAGGLGEAFF. CDR3 nucleotide sequence: TGTGCCAGCCACGCAGGGGGCTTGGGTGAAGCTTTCTTT.

The rearrangement links TRBV24-1 to TRBJ1-4; weak D call: TRBD1 (6 bases). V was pared by 4 bases and J by 7 bases, with 9 bases between. CDR3 length: 13 residues. CDR1 and CDR2 from the germline V gene are KGHDR and SFDVKD. CDR3 sequence (DNA): TGTGCCACCAGTGAGGGGGCTGCTGAAAAACTGTTTTTT. Amino acids: CATSEGAAEKLFF.

The CDR3 coding sequence is TGTGCCATCAGTGATGGTTGGGGAGCAACTAATGAAAAACTGTTTTTT. Its translation: CAISDGWGATNEKLFF. J is TRBJ1-4 and V is TRBV10-3; D is unresolved. CDR3 length: 16 residues. V was cut by 3 bases and J by 0 bases, with 11 bases left in between. Germline V gene sequence: CDR1 ENHRY, CDR2 SYGVKD.

The chain uses TRBV4-1 and TRBJ1-4; D is unclear. The CDR3 runs to 17 residues. Germline lookup yields CDR1 MGHRA and CDR2 YSYEKL. V was shortened by 0 bases and J by 1 base, with 12 bases between the two germline ends. The CDR3 coding sequence is TGCGCCAGCAGCCAAGATATCGGGGAGGGAACTAATGAAAAACTGTTTTTT. Translated, it gives CASSQDIGEGTNEKLFF.

The chain joins TRBV3-1 (or the pseudogene TRBV3-2) to TRBJ1-4; D unresolved. CDR1 LGHDT and CDR2 YNNKEL come from the germline V gene (reference sequence). The germline V and J ends were trimmed by 2 bases and 17 bases, with 15 bases remaining between them. This CDR3 has 12 amino acids. The CDR3 region is CASSQSPEAVFF. CDR3 DNA sequence: TGTGCCAGCAGCCAATCGCCAGAAGCGGTCTTTTTT.

The rearrangement joins TRBV5-1 to TRBJ1-3; tentatively, D is TRBD1 (5 bases). CDR1 and CDR2 from the germline V gene are SGHRS and YFSETQ. Trimming stripped 2 bases from V and 0 bases from J, with 12 bases between. CDR3 length equals 16 residues. For the CDR3, the DNA is TGCGCCAGCAGCTTCCGGACACCCGGCTCTGGAAACACCATATATTTT. It specifies CASSFRTPGSGNTIYF.

This sequence joins TRBV6-5 and TRBJ2-1; 8 bases agree with TRBD2. The CDR3 sequence is 12 residues long. Germline V CDR1 and CDR2: MNHEY, SVGAGI. V shed 9 bases, J shed 6 bases, and the junction held 4 bases outside the gene matches. The CDR3 reads CARKREPNEQFF. The CDR3 DNA sequence: TGTGCCAGAAAGCGGGAGCCCAATGAGCAGTTCTTC.

This chain uses TRBV27 with TRBJ2-7, with a tentative D call TRBD1 (5 bases). V lost 2 bases to trimming and J lost 2 bases, with 13 bases between them. CDR3 length: 15 residues. Germline CDR1 MNHEY, CDR2 SMNVEV (reference sequence). CDR3 coding DNA: TGTGCCAGCAGTTTAAATTCCAGGGCCGCCTACGAGCAGTACTTC. Amino acids: CASSLNSRAAYEQYF.

The chain is built from TRBV11-1 and TRBJ2-7; 12 bases are a match to TRBD2. The trim removed 5 bases at V and 4 bases at J, leaving 6 bases unmatched. Germline CDR1 reads SGHAT; CDR2 reads FQDESV (reference sequence). The CDR3 is 15 residues long. The CDR3 here is CASSLTSGRGYEQYF. The DNA for the CDR3 is TGTGCCAGCAGCCTGACTAGCGGGAGAGGGTACGAGCAGTACTTC.

In nucleotides, the CDR3 is TGTGCCAGCAGTTCCTTAGCGGGAGTCCAACTCGATACGCAGTATTTT. Translation gives CASSSLAGVQLDTQYF. The chain joins TRBV27 to TRBJ2-3; the match to TRBD2 covers 9 bases. CDR1 and CDR2 (germline): MNHEY, SMNVEV (reference sequence). Trimming removed 4 bases from V and 6 bases from J; junction bases left unmatched: 11. The CDR3 is made up of 16 amino acids.

The gene calls are TRBV5-1 and TRBJ1-5, with 8 bases identical to TRBD1. After removal of 4 bases from V and 7 bases from J, the junction contained 7 bases not matched to a gene. CDR3 length: 14 amino acids. The germline V gene encodes CDR1 SGHRS and CDR2 YFSETQ. DNA of the CDR3: TGCGCCAGCAGCATGACAGGGGAAGGACAGCCCCAGCATTTT. The encoded protein is CASSMTGEGQPQHF. Filled out from reference TRBV5-1 and TRBJ1-5, the complete variable domain reads KAGVTQTPRYLIKTRGQQVTLSCSPISGHRSVSWYQQTPGQGLQFLFEYFSETQRNKGNFPGRFSGRQFSNSRSEMNVSTLELGDSALYLCASSMTGEGQPQHFGDGTRLSIL.

The chain employs TRBV4-1 and TRBJ2-6; tentatively, D is TRBD1 (6 bases). The CDR3 is 18 residues long. V was shortened by 4 bases and J by 0 bases, with 16 bases between the two germline ends. Germline loops: CDR1 MGHRA, CDR2 YSYEKL. The CDR3: CASSRKDSESSGANVLTF. The CDR3 DNA reads as TGCGCCAGCAGCCGAAAGGACAGCGAAAGCTCTGGGGCCAACGTCCTGACTTTC.

This clone occurred a few times. V is TRBV5-4 and J is TRBJ2-3; 7 bases fit TRBD2. Germline V CDR1 and CDR2: SGHNT, YYREEE (reference sequence). V trimming: 2 bases; J trimming: 4 bases; junction bases outside the gene matches: 7. The CDR3 contains 15 residues. CDR3 coding DNA: TGTGCCAGCAGCTTTCAGGCGGGGGACGCAGATACGCAGTATTTT. This sequence encodes CASSFQAGDADTQYF.

This chain connects TRBV4-1 to TRBJ1-1; D not certain. Germline CDR1 is MGHRA and CDR2 is YSYEKL. The germline V and J ends were trimmed by 1 base and 2 bases, with 5 bases remaining between them. The CDR3 runs to 13 residues. The CDR3 loop is CASSQAQNTEAFF. The CDR3 DNA reads as TGCGCCAGCAGCCAAGCCCAAAACACTGAAGCTTTCTTT.

The gene calls are TRBV24-1 and TRBJ1-2; D gene uncertain. The V and J ends lost 4 bases and 5 bases respectively, with 19 bases between them. The germline CDR1 and CDR2 sequences are KGHDR and SFDVKD. CDR3 length: 16 residues. The CDR3 nucleotides are TGTGCCACCAGTGACACTTTCGCTCGAGGAGGGTATGGCTACACCTTC. Translation gives CATSDTFARGGYGYTF.

V gene TRBV27 combines with J gene TRBJ1-5; 7 bases agree with TRBD1. Trimming cost V 8 bases and J 5 bases; bases outside gene matches: 6. The germline V gene encodes CDR1 MNHEY and CDR2 SMNVEV (reference sequence). CDR3 length equals 13 residues. CDR3 nucleotides: TGTGCCAGCTCGACAGGGTTTGATCAGCCCCAGCATTTT. Translation: CASSTGFDQPQHF.

The rearrangement links TRBV27 to TRBJ2-1, with D maybe TRBD2 (5 bases). Germline V gene sequence: CDR1 MNHEY, CDR2 SMNVEV (reference sequence). The CDR3 has 13 residues. The ends were cut back, 4 bases at V and 7 bases at J, with 11 bases in the middle. CDR3 sequence (DNA): TGTGCCAGCAGTTCCCCGAGGGAAAATGAGCAGTTCTTC. It yields the protein CASSSPRENEQFF.

The gene calls are TRBV13 and TRBJ2-3, with TRBD2 matching 8 bases. The length of the CDR3 is 15 residues. Germline-derived CDR1 and CDR2 are PRHDT and FYEKMQ (reference sequence). The ends lost 3 bases at V and 3 bases at J; junction bases unmatched: 5. This CDR3 reads CASSFILAGTDTQYF. The CDR3 nucleotides read TGTGCCAGCAGCTTTATCCTAGCGGGTACAGATACGCAGTATTTT. The full variable domain, with the rest looked up from reference TRBV13 and TRBJ2-3, is AAGVIQSPRHLIKEKRETATLKCYPIPRHDTVYWYQQGPGQDPQFLISFYEKMQSDKGSIPDRFSAQQFSDYHSELNMSSLELGDSALYFCASSFILAGTDTQYFGPGTRLTVL.

This chain joins TRBV5-1 and TRBJ2-1; the match to TRBD2 covers 12 bases. The CDR3 extends over 19 amino acids. Trimming took 1 base from V and 2 from J; bases not matched to a gene: 10. Germline CDR1 reads SGHRS; CDR2 reads YFSETQ. This CDR3 is CASSLIGLAGQPTYNEQFF. In nucleotides, the CDR3 is TGCGCCAGCAGCTTGATTGGACTAGCGGGACAACCTACCTACAATGAGCAGTTCTTC. Full variable domain (rest looked up from reference TRBV5-1 and TRBJ2-1): KAGVTQTPRYLIKTRGQQVTLSCSPISGHRSVSWYQQTPGQGLQFLFEYFSETQRNKGNFPGRFSGRQFSNSRSEMNVSTLELGDSALYLCASSLIGLAGQPTYNEQFFGPGTRLTVL.

This chain connects TRBV7-2 to TRBJ2-7; 8 bases are a match to TRBD1. V shed 1 base, J shed 6 bases, and the junction held 8 bases outside the gene matches. CDR3 length equals 15 residues. CDR1 and CDR2 (germline): SGHTA, FQGNSA. CDR3 nucleotides: TGTGCCAGCAGCTTAGGCCCTCAGGGGGCGGTCGAGCAGTACTTC. Encoded protein: CASSLGPQGAVEQYF.

V and J are TRBV10-3 and TRBJ2-7; TRBD2 matches at 10 bases. The CDR3 is 12 amino acids. The germline V gene has CDR1 ENHRY and CDR2 SYGVKD. The ends lost 11 bases at V and 5 bases at J; junction bases unmatched: 6. In nucleotides, the CDR3 is TGTGCCTCTAGCGGGAGTGCCCACGAGCAGTACTTC. Translated, it gives CASSGSAHEQYF.

This chain joins TRBV5-1 and TRBJ2-1, with TRBD2 matching 7 bases. Germline-derived CDR1 and CDR2 are SGHRS and YFSETQ. Trimming cost V 8 bases and J 4 bases; bases outside gene matches: 3. This CDR3 is 12 amino acids long. This CDR3 is CASSSGYNEQFF. The CDR3 DNA sequence: TGCGCCAGTTCTAGCGGATACAATGAGCAGTTCTTC.

This clone showed up just once. The rearrangement joins TRBV3-1 (or the pseudogene TRBV3-2) to TRBJ2-3, with D possibly being TRBD2 (6 bases). From germline, CDR1 is LGHDT and CDR2 YNNKEL (reference sequence). V shed 2 bases and J shed 4 bases, with 10 bases lying between them. This CDR3 comprises 14 residues. Here the CDR3 DNA reads TGTGCCAGCAGCCAAACTAGCATCGCAGATACGCAGTATTTT. It specifies CASSQTSIADTQYF.